These 11 T cell receptor beta chains were sequenced from one sample in a study of beta chain features in type 1 diabetes. Sequencing targeted expressed TCRB transcripts, as all isolated RNA had been reverse transcribed. Profiled with immunoSEQ multiplex PCR; TCRdb holds only in-frame clones, not every one. The sample carries 150,000 or so clones, around 50% recorded once. Material for sequencing was Tregs from blood. These receptors came from a man younger than 35 in good health.

V usage is TRBV28 and J usage is TRBJ1-6; D not certain. The CDR3 loop spans 15 amino acids. V was clipped by 6 bases and J by 5 bases, with 14 bases between them. The germline CDR1 and CDR2 sequences are MDHEN and SYDVKM. CDR3 residues: CASRGGGLDNSPLHF. The DNA of the CDR3 is TGTGCCAGCAGGGGAGGAGGCCTGGATAATTCACCCCTCCACTTT.

The chain is built from TRBV7-2 and TRBJ2-2; 7 bases line up with TRBD2. From germline, CDR1 is SGHTA and CDR2 FQGNSA. The CDR3 covers 14 residues. Trimming removed 1 base from V and 6 bases from J; junction bases left unmatched: 2. DNA of the CDR3: TGTGCCAGCAGCTTAGTGGGAGGGCCCGGGGAGCTGTTTTTT. Amino acid sequence: CASSLVGGPGELFF.

The gene calls are TRBV7-9 and TRBJ2-3, with D unresolved. In germline, CDR1 is SEHNR, CDR2 FQNEAQ (reference sequence). V gave up 1 base and J gave up 2 bases, with 13 bases separating them. This CDR3 is built from 16 residues. The CDR3 loop is CASSLVRQALTDTQYF. The DNA for the CDR3 is TGTGCCAGCAGCTTAGTTCGGCAGGCTCTCACAGATACGCAGTATTTT.

This chain connects TRBV6-5 to TRBJ1-6; D is unclear. CDR1 and CDR2 (germline): MNHEY, SVGAGI. The CDR3 has 15 amino acids. Trimming stripped 0 bases from V and 8 bases from J, with 11 bases between. CDR3 DNA: TGTGCCAGCAGTTACTCCGCGGGTTTGGATTCACCCCTCCACTTT. Translated, it gives CASSYSAGLDSPLHF.

There are a few counts of this clone. The chain combines TRBV29-1 with TRBJ2-5, with D possibly being TRBD1 (6 bases). The CDR3 totals 12 residues. With 4 bases removed from V and 5 bases from J, the gap between germline ends came to 11 bases. CDR1 is SQVTM and CDR2 is ANQGSEA in the germline V gene. The CDR3 DNA sequence: TGCAGCGTTGCAGGGGCGATTGAGACCCAGTACTTC. It translates to CSVAGAIETQYF.

The chain combines TRBV13 with TRBJ1-1, with a tentative D call TRBD1 (5 bases). The CDR3 totals 14 residues. The V end was cut by 5 bases, the J end by 4 bases, with 14 bases between. Germline V gene data show CDR1 as PRHDT and CDR2 as FYEKMQ (reference sequence). CDR3 loop: CASSDLGLLTEAFF. DNA of the CDR3: TGTGCCAGCAGCGATCTGGGGCTACTCACTGAAGCTTTCTTT. The complete variable domain, with remaining parts taken from reference TRBV13 and TRBJ1-1, reads AAGVIQSPRHLIKEKRETATLKCYPIPRHDTVYWYQQGPGQDPQFLISFYEKMQSDKGSIPDRFSAQQFSDYHSELNMSSLELGDSALYFCASSDLGLLTEAFFGQGTRLTVV.

The chain employs TRBV5-1 and TRBJ2-2; D might be TRBD2 (5 bases). Germline V gene data show CDR1 as SGHRS and CDR2 as YFSETQ. Trimming cost V 3 bases and J 6 bases, with 15 bases left between them. The CDR3 is 15 amino acids. Here the CDR3 reads CASSSLSEGPGELFF. The CDR3 DNA reads as TGCGCCAGCAGCTCGCTTAGCGAGGGTCCCGGGGAGCTGTTTTTT. The entire variable domain, with the rest obtained from reference TRBV5-1 and TRBJ2-2, is as follows: KAGVTQTPRYLIKTRGQQVTLSCSPISGHRSVSWYQQTPGQGLQFLFEYFSETQRNKGNFPGRFSGRQFSNSRSEMNVSTLELGDSALYLCASSSLSEGPGELFFGEGSRLTVL.

In this sample, this clone turned up a few times. The chain uses TRBV28 and TRBJ1-4; TRBD1 aligns across 8 bases. Germline values: CDR1 MDHEN, CDR2 SYDVKM. This CDR3 has 18 amino acids. After removal of 5 bases from V and 7 bases from J, the junction contained 18 bases not matched to a gene. The CDR3: CASSAWLGMGQVREKLFF. The CDR3 region has the DNA TGTGCCAGCAGTGCCTGGTTAGGGATGGGACAGGTTCGTGAAAAACTGTTTTTT.

This clone was counted between two and nine times. V gene TRBV7-2 combines with J gene TRBJ2-1; 8 nucleotides align to TRBD2. Trimming removed 5 bases from V and 0 bases from J; junction bases left unmatched: 6. Looked up from germline, CDR1 is SGHTA and CDR2 is FQGNSA. This CDR3 spans 16 amino acids. CDR3 region: CASSLLAGGSYNEQFF. CDR3 DNA sequence: TGTGCCAGCAGCCTCTTGGCGGGGGGCTCCTACAATGAGCAGTTCTTC.

This chain joins TRBV30 and TRBJ2-5; no reliable D call. V was cut by 4 bases and J by 9 bases, with 18 bases left in between. The CDR3 covers 13 residues. Germline CDR1 reads GTSNPN; CDR2 reads SVGIG (reference sequence). DNA for the CDR3: TGTGCCTGGACTCTCAAAGGCCGTCAGGCCCAGTACTTC. Protein sequence: CAWTLKGRQAQYF.

The V call is TRBV7-9, the J call TRBJ2-1, with TRBD1 matching 8 bases. The germline V gene encodes CDR1 SEHNR and CDR2 FQNEAQ (reference sequence). CDR3 length equals 17 residues. J lost 4 bases, V lost 4 bases, and 12 bases had no gene match. CDR3 residues: CASSYRTGTSHYNEQFF. CDR3 DNA: TGTGCCAGCAGCTACCGGACAGGGACCTCTCATTACAATGAGCAGTTCTTC.